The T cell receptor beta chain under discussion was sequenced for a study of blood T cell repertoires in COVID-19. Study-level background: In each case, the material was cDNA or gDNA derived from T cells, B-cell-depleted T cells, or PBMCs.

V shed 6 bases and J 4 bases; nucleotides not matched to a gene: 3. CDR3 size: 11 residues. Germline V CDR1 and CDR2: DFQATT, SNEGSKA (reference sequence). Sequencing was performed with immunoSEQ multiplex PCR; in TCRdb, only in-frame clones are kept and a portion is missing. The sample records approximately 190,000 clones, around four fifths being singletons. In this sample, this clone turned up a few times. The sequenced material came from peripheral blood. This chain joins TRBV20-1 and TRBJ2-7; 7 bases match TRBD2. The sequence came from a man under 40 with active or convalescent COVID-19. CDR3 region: CSARLAYEQYF. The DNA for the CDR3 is TGCAGTGCCAGACTAGCTTACGAGCAGTACTTC.